Sequencing of this T cell receptor (beta chain) was carried out in a study of blood T cell repertoires in COVID-19. Overall study: T cells, B-cell-depleted T cells, or PBMCs supplied cDNA or gDNA.

Sequenced by immunoSEQ multiplex PCR; TCRdb stores in-frame clones only, minus some. The sample contains a few hundred thousand clones, just under 85% of which appear only once. V dropped 3 bases and J dropped 5; count of bases not matched to a gene: 1. The CDR3 is 13 amino acids. Germline CDR1 and CDR2: SGHTA and FQGNSA. This clonotype originated in a woman in her fifties or sixties with active or convalescent COVID-19. The chain uses TRBV7-2 and TRBJ2-7; 10 bases agree with TRBD2. Source material: peripheral blood. CDR3 DNA: TGTGCCAGCAGCTTCGGACTAGCGGACGAGCAGTACTTC. Its protein product is CASSFGLADEQYF.